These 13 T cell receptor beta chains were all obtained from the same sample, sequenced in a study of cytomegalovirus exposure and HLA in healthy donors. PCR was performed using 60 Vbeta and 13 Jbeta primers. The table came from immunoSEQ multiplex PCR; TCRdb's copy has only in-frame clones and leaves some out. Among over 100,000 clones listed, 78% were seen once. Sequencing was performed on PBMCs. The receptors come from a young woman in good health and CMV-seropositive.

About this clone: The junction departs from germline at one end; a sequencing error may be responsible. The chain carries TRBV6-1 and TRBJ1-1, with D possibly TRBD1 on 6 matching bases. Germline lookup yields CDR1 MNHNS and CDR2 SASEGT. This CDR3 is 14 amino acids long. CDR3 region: CASTTTQGNTETFF. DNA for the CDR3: TGTGCCAGCACCACAACCCAGGGGAACACTGAAACTTTCTTT.

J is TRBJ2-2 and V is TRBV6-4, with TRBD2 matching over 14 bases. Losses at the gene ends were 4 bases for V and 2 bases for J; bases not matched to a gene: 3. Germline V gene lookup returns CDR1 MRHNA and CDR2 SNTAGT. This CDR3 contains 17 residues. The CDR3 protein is CASSATSGGVNTGELFF. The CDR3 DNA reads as TGTGCCAGCAGTGCGACTAGCGGGGGGGTCAACACCGGGGAGCTGTTTTTT.

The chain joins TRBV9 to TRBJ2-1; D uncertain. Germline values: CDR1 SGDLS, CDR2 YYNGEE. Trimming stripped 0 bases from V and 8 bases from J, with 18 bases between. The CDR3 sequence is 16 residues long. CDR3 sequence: CASSVGPIPIGDEQFF. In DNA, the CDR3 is TGTGCCAGCAGCGTAGGGCCCATCCCAATAGGAGATGAGCAGTTCTTC. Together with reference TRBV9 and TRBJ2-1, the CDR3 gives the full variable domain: DSGVTQTPKHLITATGQRVTLRCSPRSGDLSVYWYQQSLDQGLQFLIQYYNGEERAKGNILERFSAQQFPDLHSELNLSSLELGDSALYFCASSVGPIPIGDEQFFGPGTRLTVL.

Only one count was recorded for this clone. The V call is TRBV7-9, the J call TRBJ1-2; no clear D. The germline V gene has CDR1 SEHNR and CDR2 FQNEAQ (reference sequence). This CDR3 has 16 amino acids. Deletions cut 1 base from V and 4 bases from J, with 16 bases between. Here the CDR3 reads CASSLVVAQVVYGYTF. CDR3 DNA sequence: TGTGCCAGCAGCTTAGTAGTGGCCCAGGTGGTCTATGGCTACACCTTC.

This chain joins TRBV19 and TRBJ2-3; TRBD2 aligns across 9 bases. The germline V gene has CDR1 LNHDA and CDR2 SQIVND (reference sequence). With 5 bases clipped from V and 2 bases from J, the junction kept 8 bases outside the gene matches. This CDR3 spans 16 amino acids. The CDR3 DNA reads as TGTGCCAGTAGTCCTCGACGGGGACTAGCCACAGATACGCAGTATTTT. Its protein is CASSPRRGLATDTQYF.

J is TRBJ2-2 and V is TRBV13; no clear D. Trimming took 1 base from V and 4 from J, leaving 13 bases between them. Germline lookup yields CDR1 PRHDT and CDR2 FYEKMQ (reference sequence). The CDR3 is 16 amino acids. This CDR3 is CASSLEIETGTGELFF. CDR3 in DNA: TGTGCCAGCAGCTTAGAGATAGAAACGGGCACCGGGGAGCTGTTTTTT.

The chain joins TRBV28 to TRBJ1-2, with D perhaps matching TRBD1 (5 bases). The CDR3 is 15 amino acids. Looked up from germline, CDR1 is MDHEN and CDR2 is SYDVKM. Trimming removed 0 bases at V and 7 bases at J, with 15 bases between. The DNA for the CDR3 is TGTGCCAGCAGTTTATGGGGGGGTGAAGCGGGTGGCTACACCTTC. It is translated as CASSLWGGEAGGYTF.

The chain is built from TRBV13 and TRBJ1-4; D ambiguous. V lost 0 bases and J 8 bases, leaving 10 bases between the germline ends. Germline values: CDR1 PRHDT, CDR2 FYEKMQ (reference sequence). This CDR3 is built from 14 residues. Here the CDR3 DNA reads TGTGCCAGCAGCTTAGGGGGCTGGAGGGAAAAACTGTTTTTT. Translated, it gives CASSLGGWREKLFF.

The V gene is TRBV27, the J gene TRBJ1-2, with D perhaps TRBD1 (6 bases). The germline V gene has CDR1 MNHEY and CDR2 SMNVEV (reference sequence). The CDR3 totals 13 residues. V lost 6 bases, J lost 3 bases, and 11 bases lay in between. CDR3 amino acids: CASSQQGYYGYTF. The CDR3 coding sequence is TGTGCCAGCAGCCAACAGGGATACTATGGCTACACCTTC.

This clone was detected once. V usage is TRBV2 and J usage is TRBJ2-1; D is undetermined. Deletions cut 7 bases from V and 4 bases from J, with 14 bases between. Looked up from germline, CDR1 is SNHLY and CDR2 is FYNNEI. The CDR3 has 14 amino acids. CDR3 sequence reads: CASTQATRYNEQFF. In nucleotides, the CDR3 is TGTGCCAGCACTCAAGCTACGAGATACAATGAGCAGTTCTTC.

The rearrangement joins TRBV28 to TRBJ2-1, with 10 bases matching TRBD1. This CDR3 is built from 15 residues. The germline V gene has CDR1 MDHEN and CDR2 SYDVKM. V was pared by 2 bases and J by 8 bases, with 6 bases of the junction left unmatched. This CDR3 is CASSLGGQGMDEQFF. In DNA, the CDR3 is TGTGCCAGCAGTTTAGGGGGACAGGGGATGGATGAGCAGTTCTTC.

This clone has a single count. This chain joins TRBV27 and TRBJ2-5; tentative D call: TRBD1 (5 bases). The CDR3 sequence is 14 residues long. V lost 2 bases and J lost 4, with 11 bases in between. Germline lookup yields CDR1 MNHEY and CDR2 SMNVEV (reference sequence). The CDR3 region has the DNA TGTGCCAGCAGTTTACAGGGCTTTGGAGAGACCCAGTACTTC. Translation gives CASSLQGFGETQYF.

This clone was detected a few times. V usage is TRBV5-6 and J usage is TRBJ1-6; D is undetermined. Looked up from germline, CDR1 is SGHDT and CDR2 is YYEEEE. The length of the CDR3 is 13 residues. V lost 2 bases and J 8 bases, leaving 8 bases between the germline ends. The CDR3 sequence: CASSFNADSPLHF. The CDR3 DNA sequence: TGTGCCAGCAGCTTCAATGCGGATTCACCCCTCCACTTT.